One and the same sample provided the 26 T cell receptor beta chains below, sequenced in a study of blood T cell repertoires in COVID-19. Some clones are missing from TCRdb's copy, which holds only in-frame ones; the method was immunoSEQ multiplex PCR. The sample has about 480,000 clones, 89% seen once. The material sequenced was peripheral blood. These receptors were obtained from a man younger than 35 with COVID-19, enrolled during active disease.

CDR3 in DNA: TGTGCCAGCAGCTTGGGGACAGGGGGGGCTGAAGCTTTCTTT. The encoded protein is CASSLGTGGAEAFF. This rearrangement joins TRBV5-6 to TRBJ1-1; 10 nucleotides agree with TRBD1. This CDR3 spans 14 amino acids. V lost 0 bases to trimming and J lost 6 bases; unmatched junction nucleotides: 2. CDR1 is SGHDT, CDR2 YYEEEE, per germline.

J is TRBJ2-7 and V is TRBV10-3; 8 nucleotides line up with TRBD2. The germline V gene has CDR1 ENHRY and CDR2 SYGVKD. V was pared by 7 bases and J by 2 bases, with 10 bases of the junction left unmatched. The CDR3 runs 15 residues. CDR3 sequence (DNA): TGTGCCATCAACAATAGCGGGAACCCCCCCTACGAGCAGTACTTC. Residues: CAINNSGNPPYEQYF.

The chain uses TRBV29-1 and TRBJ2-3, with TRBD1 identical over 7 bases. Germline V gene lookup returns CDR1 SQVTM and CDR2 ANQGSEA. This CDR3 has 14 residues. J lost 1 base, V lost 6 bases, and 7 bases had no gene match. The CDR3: CSVGQVLGTDTQYF. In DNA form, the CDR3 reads TGCAGCGTCGGACAGGTCCTAGGCACAGATACGCAGTATTTT.

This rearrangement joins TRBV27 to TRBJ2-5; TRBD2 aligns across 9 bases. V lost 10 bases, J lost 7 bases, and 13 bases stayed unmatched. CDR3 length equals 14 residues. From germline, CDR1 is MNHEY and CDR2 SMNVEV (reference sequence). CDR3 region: CANVRGGPPRTQYF. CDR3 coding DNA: TGTGCCAACGTGCGGGGGGGGCCCCCGCGGACCCAGTACTTC.

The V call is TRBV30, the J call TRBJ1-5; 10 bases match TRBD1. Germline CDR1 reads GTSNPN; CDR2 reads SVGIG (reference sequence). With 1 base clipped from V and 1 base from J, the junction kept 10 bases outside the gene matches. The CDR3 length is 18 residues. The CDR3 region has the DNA TGTGCCTGGAGTGATTCCGGGACAGGGGATATAAGCAATCAGCCCCAGCATTTT. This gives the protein CAWSDSGTGDISNQPQHF.

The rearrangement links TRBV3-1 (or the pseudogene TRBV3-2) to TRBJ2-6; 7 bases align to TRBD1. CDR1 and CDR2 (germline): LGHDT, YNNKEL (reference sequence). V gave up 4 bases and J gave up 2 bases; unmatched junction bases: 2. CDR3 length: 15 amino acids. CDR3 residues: CASSPTGAGANVLTF. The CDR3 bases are TGTGCCAGCAGCCCTACAGGGGCTGGGGCCAACGTCCTGACTTTC.

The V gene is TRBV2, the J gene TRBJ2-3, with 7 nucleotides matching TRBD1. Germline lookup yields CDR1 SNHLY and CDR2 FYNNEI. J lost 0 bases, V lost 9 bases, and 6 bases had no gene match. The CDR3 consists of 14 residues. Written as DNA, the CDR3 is TGTGCCAGTCGGGACAGAGCTAGCACAGATACGCAGTATTTT. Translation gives CASRDRASTDTQYF.

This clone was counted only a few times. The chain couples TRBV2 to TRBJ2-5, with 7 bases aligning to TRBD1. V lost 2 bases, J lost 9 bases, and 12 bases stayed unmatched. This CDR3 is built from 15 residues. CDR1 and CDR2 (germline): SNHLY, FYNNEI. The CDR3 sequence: CASSEMLVTGSSQYF. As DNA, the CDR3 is TGTGCCAGCAGTGAAATGCTCGTGACAGGGTCGTCCCAGTACTTC.

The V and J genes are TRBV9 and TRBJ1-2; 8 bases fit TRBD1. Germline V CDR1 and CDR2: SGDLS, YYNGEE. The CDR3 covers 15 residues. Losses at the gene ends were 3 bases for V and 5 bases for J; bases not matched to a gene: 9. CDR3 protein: CASSAEADRVYGYTF. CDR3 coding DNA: TGTGCCAGCAGCGCGGAAGCGGACAGGGTGTATGGCTACACCTTC.

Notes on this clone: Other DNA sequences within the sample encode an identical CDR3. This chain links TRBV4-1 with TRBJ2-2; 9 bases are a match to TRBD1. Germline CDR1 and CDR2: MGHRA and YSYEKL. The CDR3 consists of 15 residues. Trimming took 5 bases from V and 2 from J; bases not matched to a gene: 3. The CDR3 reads CASSLGQGNTGELFF. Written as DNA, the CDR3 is TGCGCCAGCAGCTTGGGACAGGGCAACACCGGGGAGCTGTTTTTT.

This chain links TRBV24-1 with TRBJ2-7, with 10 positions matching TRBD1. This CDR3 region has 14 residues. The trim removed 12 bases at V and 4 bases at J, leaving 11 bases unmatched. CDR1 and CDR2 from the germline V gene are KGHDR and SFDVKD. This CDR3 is CASHPGQGRYEQYF. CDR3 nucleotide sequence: TGTGCCTCCCATCCGGGACAGGGGCGGTACGAGCAGTACTTC.

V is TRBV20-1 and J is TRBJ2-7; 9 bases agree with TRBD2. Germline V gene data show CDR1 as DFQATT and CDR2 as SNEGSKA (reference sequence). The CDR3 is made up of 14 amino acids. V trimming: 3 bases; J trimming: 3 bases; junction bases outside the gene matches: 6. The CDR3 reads CSASLVAGVYEQYF. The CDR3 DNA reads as TGCAGTGCTAGTCTGGTAGCGGGAGTCTACGAGCAGTACTTC.

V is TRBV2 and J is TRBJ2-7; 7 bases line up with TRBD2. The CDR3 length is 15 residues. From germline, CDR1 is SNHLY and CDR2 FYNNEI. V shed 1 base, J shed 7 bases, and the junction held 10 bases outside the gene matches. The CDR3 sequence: CASSEGTGRRGEQYF. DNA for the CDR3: TGTGCCAGCAGTGAAGGGACTGGAAGGCGGGGGGAGCAGTACTTC.

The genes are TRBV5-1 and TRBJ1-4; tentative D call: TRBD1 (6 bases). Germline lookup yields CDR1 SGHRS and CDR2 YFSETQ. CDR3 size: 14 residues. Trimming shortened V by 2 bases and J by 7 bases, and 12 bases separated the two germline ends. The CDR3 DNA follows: TGCGCCAGCAGCTTACAGGGAGGGGGTGAAAAACTGTTTTTT. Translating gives CASSLQGGGEKLFF.

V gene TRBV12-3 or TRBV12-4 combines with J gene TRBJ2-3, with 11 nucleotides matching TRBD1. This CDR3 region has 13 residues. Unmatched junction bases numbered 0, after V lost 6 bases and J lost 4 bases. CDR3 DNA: TGTGCCAGCAGGGGACAGGGGGCAGATACGCAGTATTTT. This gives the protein CASRGQGADTQYF.

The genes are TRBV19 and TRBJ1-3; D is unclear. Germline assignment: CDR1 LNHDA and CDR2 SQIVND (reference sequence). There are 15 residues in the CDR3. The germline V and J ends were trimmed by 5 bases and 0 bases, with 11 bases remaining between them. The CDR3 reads CASSEQGLSGNTIYF. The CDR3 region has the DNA TGTGCCAGTAGTGAACAAGGACTCTCTGGAAACACCATATATTTT.

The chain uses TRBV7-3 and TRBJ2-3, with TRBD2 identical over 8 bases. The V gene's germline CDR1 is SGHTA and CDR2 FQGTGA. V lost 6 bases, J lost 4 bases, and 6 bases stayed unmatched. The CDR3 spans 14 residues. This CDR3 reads CASRAGAGSDTQYF. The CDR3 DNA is TGTGCCAGCAGAGCGGGAGCGGGCTCAGATACGCAGTATTTT.

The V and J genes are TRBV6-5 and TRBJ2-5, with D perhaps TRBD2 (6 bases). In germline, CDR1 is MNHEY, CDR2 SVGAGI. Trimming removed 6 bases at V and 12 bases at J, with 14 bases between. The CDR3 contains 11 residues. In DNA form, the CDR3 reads TGTGCCAGCAGCCGGGGGACCCGGGAGTACTTC. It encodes CASSRGTREYF.

The CDR3 sequence: CASSPRLAGEATGTGELFF. CDR3 bases: TGTGCCAGCTCACCACGCCTGGCGGGGGAAGCCACGGGGACCGGGGAGCTGTTTTTT. The rearrangement links TRBV18 to TRBJ2-2; 7 bases fit TRBD2. This CDR3 is 19 amino acids long. Germline assignment: CDR1 KGHSH and CDR2 LQKENI. The ends lost 1 base at V and 5 bases at J; junction bases unmatched: 16.

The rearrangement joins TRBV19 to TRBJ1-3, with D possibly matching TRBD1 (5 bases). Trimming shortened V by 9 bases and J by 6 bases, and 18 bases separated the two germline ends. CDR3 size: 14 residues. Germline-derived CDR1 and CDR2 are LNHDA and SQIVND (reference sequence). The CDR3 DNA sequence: TGTGCCAGCAACTCACCTGGGGCGGAAAACACCATATATTTT. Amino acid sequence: CASNSPGAENTIYF.

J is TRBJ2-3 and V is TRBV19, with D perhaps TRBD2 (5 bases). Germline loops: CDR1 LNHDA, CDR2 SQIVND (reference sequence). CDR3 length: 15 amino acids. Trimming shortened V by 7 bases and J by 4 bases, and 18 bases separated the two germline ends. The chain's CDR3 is CASTHLGNSADTQYF. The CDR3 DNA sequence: TGTGCCAGTACCCACCTCGGGAATTCCGCAGATACGCAGTATTTT.

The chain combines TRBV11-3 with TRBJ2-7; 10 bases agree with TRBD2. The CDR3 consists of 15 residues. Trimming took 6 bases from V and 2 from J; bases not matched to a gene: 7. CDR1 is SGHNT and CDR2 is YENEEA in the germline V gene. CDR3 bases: TGTGCCAGCAGACGGACTAGCGGACATGCCTACGAGCAGTACTTC. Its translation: CASRRTSGHAYEQYF.

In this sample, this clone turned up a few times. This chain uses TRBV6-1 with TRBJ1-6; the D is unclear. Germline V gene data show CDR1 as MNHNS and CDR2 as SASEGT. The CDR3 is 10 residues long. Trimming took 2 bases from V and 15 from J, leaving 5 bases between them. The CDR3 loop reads CASSEFLLHF. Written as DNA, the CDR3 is TGTGCCAGCAGTGAATTTCTCCTCCACTTT.

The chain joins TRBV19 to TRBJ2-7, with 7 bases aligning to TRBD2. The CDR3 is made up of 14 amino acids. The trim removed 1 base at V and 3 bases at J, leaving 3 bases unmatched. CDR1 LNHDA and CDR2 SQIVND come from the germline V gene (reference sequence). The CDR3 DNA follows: TGTGCCAGTAGTATAGGAACTAGCGACTACGAGCAGTACTTC. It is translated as CASSIGTSDYEQYF.

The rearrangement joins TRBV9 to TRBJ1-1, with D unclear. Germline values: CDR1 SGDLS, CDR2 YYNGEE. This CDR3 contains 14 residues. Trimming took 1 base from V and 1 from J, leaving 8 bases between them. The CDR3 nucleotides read TGTGCCAGCAGCGTAACAACTACGAACACTGAAGCTTTCTTT. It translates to CASSVTTTNTEAFF.

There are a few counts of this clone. CDR3 DNA sequence: TGTGCCAGCAGTCCAACTAGCGGGGGGGGAGATACGCAGTATTTT. This translates into CASSPTSGGGDTQYF. This chain joins TRBV28 and TRBJ2-3; the match to TRBD2 covers 13 bases. The germline CDR1 and CDR2 sequences are MDHEN and SYDVKM. V lost 5 bases, J lost 5 bases, and 4 bases stayed unmatched. The CDR3 contains 15 residues.